This T cell receptor (beta chain) was captured in a study of T cells in Graves' hyperthyroidism and ophthalmopathy. The V gene lost 2 bases and the J gene lost 5 bases, with 6 bases spanning the gap. This CDR3 region has 13 residues. Germline CDR1 reads MNHEY; CDR2 reads SVGAGI. This clonotype was observed a handful of times. Its antigen is not known. The source material, RNA transcripts, was used to amplify TCR beta CDR3 regions. The TCR CDR3 was amplified in a first-round RT-PCR using the HTBI primer set. Each CDR3 protein is one row after TCRdb ran MiXCR on the multiplex PCR reads. The profile shows approximately 560,000 distinct CDR3 sequences, approximately 14% of them singletons. Regarding the study as a whole: Among clonotypes expanded in thyroid above 0.001, most were also found in blood.

Over 18 months, lack of ophthalmopathy progression marked Graves' hyperthyroidism as stable. Those patients with uncontrolled infection, other autoimmune disease, pregnancy or lactation were excluded. V gene TRBV6-5 combines with J gene TRBJ1-4, with D uncertain. The sequence was collected from a woman under 40 with Graves' hyperthyroidism. The specimen was blood. The CDR3 protein is CASSYAQNEKLFF. The CDR3 nucleotides read TGTGCCAGCAGTTACGCTCAGAATGAAAAACTGTTTTTT.